What follows describes a single T cell receptor beta chain. Its target is unknown. V was trimmed by 1 base and J by 0 bases, leaving 5 bases between them. Per the germline V gene, CDR1 is SGHTS and CDR2 is YDEGEE. The CDR3 length is 14 residues. The source of the sample is a study of cytomegalovirus exposure and HLA in healthy donors. Study-wide results and limits: Solely CMV serostatus was available to characterize immune exposure.

The PCR ran on 60 Vbeta and 13 Jbeta primers. In the original processing: Later, an analysis found 80 million or so unique TCR beta chains, and 10 million to 11 million of these were shared. Clones were sequenced by immunoSEQ multiplex PCR, and TCRdb holds only the in-frame ones, with some missing. Clone size and the V and J calls come from that table; the DNA yielded D and trimming. The sample has roughly 200,000 clones, roughly a tenth seen once. The sample consisted of PBMCs. The chain uses TRBV5-8 and TRBJ2-1; no firm D call. This clonotype was obtained from a woman in her thirties in good health and CMV-seropositive. The CDR3 loop reads CASSLRSSYNEQFF. For the CDR3, the DNA is TGTGCCAGCAGCTTGCGGAGCTCCTACAATGAGCAGTTCTTC.